This TCR beta chain was sequenced for a study of T cell responses to AZD1222 COVID-19 vaccine. Findings and caveats of the study: Unmutated regions of variants are reportedly targeted by nearly half of spike-specific TCRs. White British ancestry dominated among donors, who included more females, and clonal diversity was possibly underestimated. With dominance at 160-218 and 743-854, vaccine-associated CD4 TCRs spanned spike.

Points on this clone: Its specificity is not known.

Sequencing used immunoSEQ multiplex PCR; TCRdb keeps in-frame clones, though not all of them. In the table there are approximately 150,000 clones, around 90% of which are singletons. Germline V CDR1 and CDR2: SGHAT, FQNNGV. This CDR3 has 15 amino acids. The junction had 7 bases not matched to a gene; V was cut back by 7 bases and J by 4 bases. This TCR was sampled from an adult in good health. The V call is TRBV11-2, the J call TRBJ2-5; TRBD2 matches 12 bases. The material was peripheral blood, obtained on day 0 of AZD1222 vaccination. In DNA form, the CDR3 reads TGTGCCAGCACCCTGTGGACTAGCGGGATAGAGACCCAGTACTTC. This sequence encodes CASTLWTSGIETQYF. Combining the CDR3 with reference TRBV11-2 and TRBJ2-5 gives the whole variable domain EAGVAQSPRYKIIEKRQSVAFWCNPISGHATLYWYQQILGQGPKLLIQFQNNGVVDDSQLPKDRFSAERLKGVDSTLKIQPAKLEDSAVYLCASTLWTSGIETQYFGPGTRLLVL.